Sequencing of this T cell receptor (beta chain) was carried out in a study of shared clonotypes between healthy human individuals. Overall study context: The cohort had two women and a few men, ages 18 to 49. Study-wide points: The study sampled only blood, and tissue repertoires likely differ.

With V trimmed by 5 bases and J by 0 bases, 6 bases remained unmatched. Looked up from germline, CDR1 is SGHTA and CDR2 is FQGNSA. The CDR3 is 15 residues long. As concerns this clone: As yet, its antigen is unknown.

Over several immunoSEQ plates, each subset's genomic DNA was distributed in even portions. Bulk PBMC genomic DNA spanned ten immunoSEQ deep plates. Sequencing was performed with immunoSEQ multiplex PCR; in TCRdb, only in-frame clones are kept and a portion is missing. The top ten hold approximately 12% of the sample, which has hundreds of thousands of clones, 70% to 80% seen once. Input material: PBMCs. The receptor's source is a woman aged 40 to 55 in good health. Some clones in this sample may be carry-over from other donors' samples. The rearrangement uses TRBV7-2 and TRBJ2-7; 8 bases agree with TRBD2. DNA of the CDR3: TGTGCCAGCAGCCGGGGGGGGATACGCTCCTACGAGCAGTACTTC. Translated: CASSRGGIRSYEQYF.